This TCR beta chain was found in a study of long-term antiretroviral therapy in people with HIV. Overall study: It was about a decade after the earliest samples that the 2015 immediate-ART recommendation appeared.

The authors ran the immunoSEQ assay, v3.0, at survey level. The data were produced by immunoSEQ multiplex PCR, yet TCRdb's version contains in-frame clones alone and is incomplete. The data hold tens of thousands of clones, with roughly 80% observed a single time. The material was unsorted PBMCs, obtained 1.5 years after starting antiretroviral therapy. The sequence was collected from a man aged 18 to 30 with HIV.

This CDR3 reads CASSLAASGRAGGETQYF. The CDR3 DNA follows: TGTGCCAGCAGCTTAGCGGCTAGCGGGAGGGCCGGGGGAGAGACCCAGTACTTC. This rearrangement joins TRBV7-9 to TRBJ2-5, with 12 bases fitting TRBD2. V was pared by 0 bases and J by 4 bases, with 9 bases of the junction left unmatched. CDR3 length: 18 amino acids. The germline V gene has CDR1 SEHNR and CDR2 FQNEAQ (reference sequence).